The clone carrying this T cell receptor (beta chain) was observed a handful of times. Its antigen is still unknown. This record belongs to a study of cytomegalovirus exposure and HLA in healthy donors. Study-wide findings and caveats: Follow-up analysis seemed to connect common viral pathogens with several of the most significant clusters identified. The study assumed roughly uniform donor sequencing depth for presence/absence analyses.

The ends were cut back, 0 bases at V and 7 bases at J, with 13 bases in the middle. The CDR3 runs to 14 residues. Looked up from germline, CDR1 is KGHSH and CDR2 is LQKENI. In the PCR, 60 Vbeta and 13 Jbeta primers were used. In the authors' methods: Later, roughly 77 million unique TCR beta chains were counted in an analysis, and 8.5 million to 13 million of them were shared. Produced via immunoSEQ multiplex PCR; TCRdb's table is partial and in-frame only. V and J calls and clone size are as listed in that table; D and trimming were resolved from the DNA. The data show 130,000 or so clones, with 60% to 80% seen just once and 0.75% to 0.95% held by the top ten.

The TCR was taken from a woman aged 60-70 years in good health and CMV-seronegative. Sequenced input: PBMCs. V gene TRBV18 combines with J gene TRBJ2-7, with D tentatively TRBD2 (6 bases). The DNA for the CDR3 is TGTGCCAGCTCACCACCGGGGACTGGGGGAGAGCAGTACTTC. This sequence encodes CASSPPGTGGEQYF.